This T cell receptor beta chain emerged from a study of PD-1 blockade in classical Hodgkin lymphoma. Germline assignment: CDR1 LNHDA and CDR2 SQIVND (reference sequence). Trimming stripped 3 bases from V and 6 bases from J, with 9 bases between. The CDR3 is made up of 13 amino acids. Sequenced by immunoSEQ multiplex PCR; TCRdb stores in-frame clones only, minus some. The data contain approximately 100,000 clones, about 89% of them singletons. There was relapse after autologous stem cell transplantation in every patient, and there was variation in brentuximab vedotin exposure. The V and J genes are TRBV19 and TRBJ2-1; D is ambiguous. The TCR comes from a human donor with classical Hodgkin lymphoma. Sequenced here: peripheral blood mononuclear cells (PBMCs), sampled before the second cycle of nivolumab. CDR3 protein: CASSMRPPNEQFF. CDR3 nucleotides: TGTGCCAGTAGTATGAGGCCCCCCAATGAGCAGTTCTTC.